The present T cell receptor beta chain was sequenced within a study of T cells expressing NK-cell markers. CDR1 is DFQATT and CDR2 is SNEGSKA in the germline V gene (reference sequence). The CDR3 has 14 residues. From its re-call of the 5' RACE reads, TCRdb lists each CDR3 protein once, without DNA. This sample's clone table lists 250,000 to 300,000 distinct CDR3 sequences. The TCR sequence derives from a man between 18 and 29 years old in good health. Source material: blood T cells: a sorted CD56 or NKG2C T cell subset, CD4+ or CD8+ T cells, or bulk PBMC T cells (not recorded which). The V call is TRBV20-1, the J call TRBJ2-1; the D call from TCRdb, TRBD2, cannot be confirmed without DNA. CDR3 loop: CSARKASGNNEQFF.